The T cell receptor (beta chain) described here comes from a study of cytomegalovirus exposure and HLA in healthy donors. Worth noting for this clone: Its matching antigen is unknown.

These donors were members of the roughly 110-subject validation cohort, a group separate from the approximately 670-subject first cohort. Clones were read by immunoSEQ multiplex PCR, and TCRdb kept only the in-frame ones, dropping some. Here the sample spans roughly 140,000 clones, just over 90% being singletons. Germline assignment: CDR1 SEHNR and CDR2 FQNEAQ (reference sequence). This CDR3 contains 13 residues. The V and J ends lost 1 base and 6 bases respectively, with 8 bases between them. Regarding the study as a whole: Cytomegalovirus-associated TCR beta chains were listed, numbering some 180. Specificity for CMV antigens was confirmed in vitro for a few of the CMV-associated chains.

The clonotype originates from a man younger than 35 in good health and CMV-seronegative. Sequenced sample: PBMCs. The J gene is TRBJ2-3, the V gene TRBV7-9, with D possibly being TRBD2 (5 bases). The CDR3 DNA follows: TGTGCCAGCAGCTTAGGGACTCGGGATACGCAGTATTTT. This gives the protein CASSLGTRDTQYF. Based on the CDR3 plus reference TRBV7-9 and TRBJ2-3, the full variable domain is DTGVSQNPRHKITKRGQNVTFRCDPISEHNRLYWYRQTLGQGPEFLTYFQNEAQLEKSRLLSDRFSAERPKGSFSTLEIQRTEQGDSAMYLCASSLGTRDTQYFGPGTRLTVL.